The 10 T cell receptor beta chains below all came from one sample that was sequenced in a study of blood T cells in healthy people across ages. A second PCR of roughly 6 to 12 cycles used a sample-barcoded 5' primer and a J-beta primer mix. TCRdb processed the 5' RACE reads anew with MiXCR; each CDR3 protein has one entry. The data contain about 1.5 million distinct CDR3 sequences, about 43% of them singletons. The sample consisted of blood. The receptors come from a woman in her late teens or twenties in good health.

The chain couples TRBV7-2 to TRBJ2-5; D perhaps matches TRBD1 (6 bases). CDR3 length: 15 amino acids. Germline CDR1 and CDR2: SGHTA and FQGNSA. V lost 8 bases, J lost 5 bases, and 21 bases lay in between. CDR3 sequence reads: CASSRDTKKKETQYF. CDR3 sequence (DNA): TGTGCCAGCTCCAGGGACACCAAGAAAAAGGAGACCCAGTACTTC.

This chain joins TRBV28 and TRBJ2-7, with D perhaps TRBD1 or TRBD2 (5 bases each). Germline loops: CDR1 MDHEN, CDR2 SYDVKM. This CDR3 has 15 amino acids. Trimming removed 5 bases at V and 2 bases at J, with 16 bases between. CDR3 coding DNA: TGTGCCAGCAGTCTCCACCCTTTGGGGGCCTACGAGCAGTACTTC. Translated: CASSLHPLGAYEQYF.

This clonotype showed up just a few times. The chain employs TRBV7-2 and TRBJ2-1; TRBD1 aligns across 10 bases. V was pared by 7 bases and J by 9 bases, with 12 bases of the junction left unmatched. CDR1 is SGHTA, CDR2 FQGNSA, per germline. This CDR3 comprises 15 residues. The CDR3 is CASNTRDRGLVEQFF. The CDR3, as DNA: TGTGCCAGCAACACCCGAGACAGGGGGCTAGTTGAGCAGTTCTTC. Supplemented by reference TRBV7-2 and TRBJ2-1, the full variable domain reads GAGVSQSPSNKVTEKGKDVELRCDPISGHTALYWYRQSLGQGLEFLIYFQGNSAPDKSGLPSDRFSAERTGGSVSTLTIQRTQQEDSAVYLCASNTRDRGLVEQFFGPGTRLTVL.

This clonotype came up a few times. This chain connects TRBV15 to TRBJ2-1, with 7 bases that match TRBD1. CDR3 length: 16 residues. Trimming took 8 bases from V and 4 from J; bases not matched to a gene: 14. Per germline, CDR1 LNHNV and CDR2 YYDKDF (reference sequence). The CDR3 bases are TGTGCCACCGCCCCCTCCCTCGGGACAGCATACAATGAGCAGTTCTTC. It translates to CATAPSLGTAYNEQFF.

This clonotype has a handful of counts. This chain uses TRBV5-1 with TRBJ1-4; 7 nucleotides line up with TRBD1. V lost 1 base, J lost 3 bases, and 3 bases stayed unmatched. Germline assignment: CDR1 SGHRS and CDR2 YFSETQ. CDR3 length: 15 amino acids. The CDR3 DNA sequence: TGCGCCAGCAGCTTGTGGGGACAGCCTAATGAAAAACTGTTTTTT. Translated, it gives CASSLWGQPNEKLFF. The full variable domain, with the rest looked up from reference TRBV5-1 and TRBJ1-4, is KAGVTQTPRYLIKTRGQQVTLSCSPISGHRSVSWYQQTPGQGLQFLFEYFSETQRNKGNFPGRFSGRQFSNSRSEMNVSTLELGDSALYLCASSLWGQPNEKLFFGSGTQLSVL.

The chain recombines TRBV27 with TRBJ2-1; D is perhaps TRBD2 (6 bases). CDR3 length: 15 residues. Trimming removed 9 bases at V and 5 bases at J, with 20 bases between. Looked up from germline, CDR1 is MNHEY and CDR2 is SMNVEV (reference sequence). DNA for the CDR3: TGTGCCAGTCGGGGAATGGGCGGGAACGACAATGAGCAGTTCTTC. Its translation is CASRGMGGNDNEQFF.

This clonotype was counted many times. This rearrangement joins TRBV13 to TRBJ2-1; 10 nucleotides agree with TRBD2. The CDR3 loop spans 15 amino acids. Trimming at V came to 5 bases and at J to 4 bases, leaving 5 bases not matched to a gene. Germline loops: CDR1 PRHDT, CDR2 FYEKMQ (reference sequence). The CDR3, as DNA: TGTGCCAGCAGCCGGACTAGCGGACGGTACAATGAGCAGTTCTTC. Amino acid sequence: CASSRTSGRYNEQFF. The full variable domain, rest sourced from reference TRBV13 and TRBJ2-1, is AAGVIQSPRHLIKEKRETATLKCYPIPRHDTVYWYQQGPGQDPQFLISFYEKMQSDKGSIPDRFSAQQFSDYHSELNMSSLELGDSALYFCASSRTSGRYNEQFFGPGTRLTVL.

This clonotype has just a few counts. This chain connects TRBV6-1 to TRBJ2-7, with TRBD1 as a possible D gene (6 bases). CDR3 length equals 12 residues. V lost 10 bases and J lost 2, with 12 bases in between. Germline V CDR1 and CDR2: MNHNS, SASEGT. DNA of the CDR3: TGTGCCATTGAGACAGGAACCTACGAGCAGTACTTC. It translates to CAIETGTYEQYF.

This chain connects TRBV12-3 or TRBV12-4 to TRBJ2-2; possibly TRBD2 for D (5 bases). The CDR3 is 16 residues long. Deletions cut 3 bases from V and 6 bases from J, with 17 bases between. The chain's CDR3 is CASSFGVGSGSGELFF. The CDR3, as DNA: TGTGCCAGCAGTTTCGGGGTCGGCTCGGGGTCCGGGGAGCTGTTTTTT.

The rearrangement links TRBV5-6 to TRBJ1-5, with D unresolved. Germline CDR1 SGHDT, CDR2 YYEEEE. This CDR3 has 13 amino acids. V was clipped by 4 bases and J by 7 bases, with 12 bases between them. CDR3 DNA: TGTGCCAGCAGCGAGGGCGGAAGACAGCCCCAGCATTTT. Encoded protein: CASSEGGRQPQHF.